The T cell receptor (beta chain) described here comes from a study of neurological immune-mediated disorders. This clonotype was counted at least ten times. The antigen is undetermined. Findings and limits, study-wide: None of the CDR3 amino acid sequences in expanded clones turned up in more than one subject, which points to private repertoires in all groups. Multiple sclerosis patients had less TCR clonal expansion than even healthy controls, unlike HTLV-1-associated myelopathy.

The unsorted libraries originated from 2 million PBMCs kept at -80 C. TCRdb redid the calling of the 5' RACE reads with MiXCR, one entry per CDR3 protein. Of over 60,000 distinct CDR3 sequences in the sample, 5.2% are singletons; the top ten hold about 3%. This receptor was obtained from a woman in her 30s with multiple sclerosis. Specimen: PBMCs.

The chain's CDR3 is CASSSLHEQYF. In DNA form, the CDR3 reads TGTGCCAGCAGCTCTTTGCACGAGCAGTACTTC. The chain couples TRBV6-5 to TRBJ2-7; D remains unclear. V was shortened by 6 bases and J by 5 bases, with 8 bases between the two germline ends. This CDR3 is built from 11 residues. Germline V gene lookup returns CDR1 MNHEY and CDR2 SVGAGI.